This T cell receptor (beta chain) appears in the sequencing data of a study of CD8 T cells in ankylosing spondylitis. Findings and limits, study-wide: A subset of motif variants has previously been described in the synovial fluid and blood of reactive arthritis. Enrichment of disease-linked clones was reportedly significant in matched ankylosing spondylitis synovial fluid. In ankylosing spondylitis blood, a motif of roughly eight highly homologous TCR beta variants appeared characteristic.

The CDR3 is made up of 13 amino acids. V lost 3 bases to trimming and J lost 5 bases; unmatched junction nucleotides: 3. Germline V gene lookup returns CDR1 DFQATT and CDR2 SNEGSKA (reference sequence). About this clonotype: Its antigen is undetermined.

Using its own MiXCR run on the 5' RACE reads, TCRdb lists one record per CDR3 protein. The table records roughly 700,000 distinct CDR3 sequences, around a fifth of them present only once. The sample consisted of blood, either unsorted or a sorted T cell fraction (not recorded which). The clonotype was recovered from a male donor with ankylosing spondylitis. This chain joins TRBV20-1 and TRBJ2-1; TRBD2 matches 8 bases. The DNA for the CDR3 is TGCAGTGCTAGCGGGGGGGCTGACAATGAGCAGTTCTTC. Amino acids: CSASGGADNEQFF.